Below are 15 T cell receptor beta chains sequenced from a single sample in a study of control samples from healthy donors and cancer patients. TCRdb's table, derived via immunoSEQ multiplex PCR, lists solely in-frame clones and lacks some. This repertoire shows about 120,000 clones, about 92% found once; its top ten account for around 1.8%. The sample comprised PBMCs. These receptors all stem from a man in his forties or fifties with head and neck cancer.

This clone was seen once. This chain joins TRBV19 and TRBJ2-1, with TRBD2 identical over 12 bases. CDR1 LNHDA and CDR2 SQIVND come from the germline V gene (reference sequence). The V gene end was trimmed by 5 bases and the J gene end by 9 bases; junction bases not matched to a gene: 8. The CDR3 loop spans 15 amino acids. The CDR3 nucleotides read TGTGCCAGTAGTCATCCTAGCGGGGGGGCGCTTGAGCAGTTCTTC. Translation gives CASSHPSGGALEQFF.

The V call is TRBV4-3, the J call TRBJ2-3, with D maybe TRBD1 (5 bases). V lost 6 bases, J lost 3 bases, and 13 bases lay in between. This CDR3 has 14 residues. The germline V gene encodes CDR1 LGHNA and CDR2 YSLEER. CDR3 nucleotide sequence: TGCGCCAGCAGTGCGCAGGGATGGACAGATACGCAGTATTTT. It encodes CASSAQGWTDTQYF.

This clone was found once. CDR3 sequence: CASSKIPSEYEQYF. Written as DNA, the CDR3 is TGTGCCAGCAGTAAAATTCCTTCAGAGTACGAGCAGTACTTC. V gene TRBV3-1 (or the pseudogene TRBV3-2) combines with J gene TRBJ2-7; D not resolved. Germline V gene sequence: CDR1 LGHDT, CDR2 YNNKEL (reference sequence). Trimming left V 6 bases short and J 4 bases short, with 16 bases between. The CDR3 has 14 residues.

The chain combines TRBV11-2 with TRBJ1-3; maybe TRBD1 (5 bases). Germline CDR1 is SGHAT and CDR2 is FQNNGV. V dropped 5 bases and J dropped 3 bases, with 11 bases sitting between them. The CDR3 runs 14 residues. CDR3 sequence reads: CASSPRGGGNTIYF. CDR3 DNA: TGTGCCAGCAGCCCTAGGGGAGGTGGAAACACCATATATTTT. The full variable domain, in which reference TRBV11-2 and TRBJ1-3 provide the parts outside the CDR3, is EAGVAQSPRYKIIEKRQSVAFWCNPISGHATLYWYQQILGQGPKLLIQFQNNGVVDDSQLPKDRFSAERLKGVDSTLKIQPAKLEDSAVYLCASSPRGGGNTIYFGEGSWLTVV.

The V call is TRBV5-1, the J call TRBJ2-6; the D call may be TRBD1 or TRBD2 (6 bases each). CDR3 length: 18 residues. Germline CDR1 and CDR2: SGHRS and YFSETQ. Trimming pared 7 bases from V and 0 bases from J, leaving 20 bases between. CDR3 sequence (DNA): TGCGCCAGCCAATCTGGAGGGGGTCCCATCTCTGGGGCCAACGTCCTGACTTTC. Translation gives CASQSGGGPISGANVLTF.

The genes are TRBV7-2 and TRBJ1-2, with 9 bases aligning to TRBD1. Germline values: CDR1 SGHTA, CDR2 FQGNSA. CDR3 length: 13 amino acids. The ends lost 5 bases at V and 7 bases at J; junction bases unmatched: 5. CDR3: CASSVGQGPGYTF. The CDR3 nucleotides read TGTGCCAGCAGCGTGGGACAGGGCCCTGGCTACACCTTC.

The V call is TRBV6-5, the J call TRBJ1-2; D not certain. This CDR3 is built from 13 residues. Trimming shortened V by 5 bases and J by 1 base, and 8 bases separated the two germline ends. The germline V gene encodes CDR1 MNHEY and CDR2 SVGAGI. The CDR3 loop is CASSPGVNYGYTF. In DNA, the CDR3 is TGTGCCAGCAGTCCCGGGGTTAACTATGGCTACACCTTC.

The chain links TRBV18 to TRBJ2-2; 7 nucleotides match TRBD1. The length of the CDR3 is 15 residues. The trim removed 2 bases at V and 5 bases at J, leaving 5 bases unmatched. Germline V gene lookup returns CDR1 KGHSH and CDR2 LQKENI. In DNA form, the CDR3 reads TGTGCCAGCTCACCAAGACAGGGATCAACCGGGGAGCTGTTTTTT. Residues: CASSPRQGSTGELFF.

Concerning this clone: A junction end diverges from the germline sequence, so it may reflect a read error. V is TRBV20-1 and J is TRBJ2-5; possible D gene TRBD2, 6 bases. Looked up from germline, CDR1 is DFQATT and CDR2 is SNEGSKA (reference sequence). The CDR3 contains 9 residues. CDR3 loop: CSAGGRPHF. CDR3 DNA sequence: TGCAGTGCTGGAGGGCGTCCGCACTTC.

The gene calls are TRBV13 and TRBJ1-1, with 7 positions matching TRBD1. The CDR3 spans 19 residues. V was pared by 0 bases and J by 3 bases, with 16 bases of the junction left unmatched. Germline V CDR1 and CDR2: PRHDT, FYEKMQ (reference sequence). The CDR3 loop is CASSLGWAPVRQGHTEAFF. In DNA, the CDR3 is TGTGCCAGCAGCTTAGGATGGGCTCCGGTGAGACAGGGTCACACTGAAGCTTTCTTT.

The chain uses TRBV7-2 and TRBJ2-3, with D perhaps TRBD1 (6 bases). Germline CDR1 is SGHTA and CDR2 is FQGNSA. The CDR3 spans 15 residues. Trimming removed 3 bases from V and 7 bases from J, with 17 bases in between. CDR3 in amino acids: CASSLGAPPRHTQYF. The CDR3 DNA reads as TGTGCCAGCAGCTTGGGGGCTCCCCCCCGCCATACGCAGTATTTT.

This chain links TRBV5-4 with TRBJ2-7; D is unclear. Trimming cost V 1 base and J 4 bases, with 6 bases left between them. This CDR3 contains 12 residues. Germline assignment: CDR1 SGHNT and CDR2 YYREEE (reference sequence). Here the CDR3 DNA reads TGTGCCAGCAGCTTGTTAGGGTACGAGCAGTACTTC. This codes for CASSLLGYEQYF. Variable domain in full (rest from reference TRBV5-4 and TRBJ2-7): ETGVTQSPTHLIKTRGQQVTLRCSSQSGHNTVSWYQQALGQGPQFIFQYYREEENGRGNFPPRFSGLQFPNYSSELNVNALELDDSALYLCASSLLGYEQYFGPGTRLTVT.

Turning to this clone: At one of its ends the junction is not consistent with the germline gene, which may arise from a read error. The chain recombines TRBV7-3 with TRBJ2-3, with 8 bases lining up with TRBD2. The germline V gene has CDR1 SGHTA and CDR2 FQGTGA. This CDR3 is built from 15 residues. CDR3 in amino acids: CASTLAGRPEDTQYF. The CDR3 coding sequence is TGTGCCAGCACCTTAGCGGGGCGTCCGGAAGATACGCAGTATTTT.

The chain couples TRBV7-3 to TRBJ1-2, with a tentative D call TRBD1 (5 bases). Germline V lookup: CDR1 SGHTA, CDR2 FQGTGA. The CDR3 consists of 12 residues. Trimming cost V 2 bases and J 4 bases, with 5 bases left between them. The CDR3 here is CASSLGGYGYTF. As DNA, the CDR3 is TGTGCCAGCAGCTTAGGGGGCTATGGCTACACCTTC.

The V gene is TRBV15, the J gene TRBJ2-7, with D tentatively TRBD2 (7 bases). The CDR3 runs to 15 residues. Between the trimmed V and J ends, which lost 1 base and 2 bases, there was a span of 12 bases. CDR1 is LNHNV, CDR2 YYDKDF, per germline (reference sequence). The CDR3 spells CATSRGGGMAYEQYF. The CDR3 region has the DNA TGTGCCACCAGCAGAGGCGGGGGCATGGCCTACGAGCAGTACTTC.